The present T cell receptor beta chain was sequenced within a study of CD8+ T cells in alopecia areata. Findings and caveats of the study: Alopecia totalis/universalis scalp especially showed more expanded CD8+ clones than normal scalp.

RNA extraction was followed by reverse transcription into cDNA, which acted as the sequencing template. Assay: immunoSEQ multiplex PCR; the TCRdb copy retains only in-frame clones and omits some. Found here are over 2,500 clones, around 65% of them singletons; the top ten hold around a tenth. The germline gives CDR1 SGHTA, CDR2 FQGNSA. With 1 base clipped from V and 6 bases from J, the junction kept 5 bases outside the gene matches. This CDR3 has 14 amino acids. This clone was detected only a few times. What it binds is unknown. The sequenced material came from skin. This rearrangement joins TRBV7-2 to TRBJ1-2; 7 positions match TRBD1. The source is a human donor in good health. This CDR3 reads CASSLGGGYDGYTF. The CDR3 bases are TGTGCCAGCAGCTTAGGAGGGGGCTACGATGGCTACACCTTC.